Below, 29 T cell receptor beta chains from the same sample are listed, as sequenced in a study of cytomegalovirus exposure and HLA in healthy donors. PCR amplification relied on 60 Vbeta primers (plus 13 Jbeta primers). The assay was immunoSEQ multiplex PCR, and TCRdb's table has in-frame clones only and misses some. The sample carries approximately 100,000 clones, about 74% recorded once. The specimen sequenced was PBMCs. The receptors shown here come from a woman aged 18-29 years in good health and CMV-seropositive.

The chain couples TRBV29-1 to TRBJ1-3, with 7 bases aligning to TRBD1. V gave up 4 bases and J gave up 4 bases; unmatched junction bases: 7. The CDR3 spans 14 residues. The V gene's germline CDR1 is SQVTM and CDR2 ANQGSEA. CDR3 protein: CSVVEGAEGNTIYF. The CDR3 DNA is TGCAGCGTTGTAGAGGGGGCAGAAGGAAACACCATATATTTT.

The chain has TRBV4-3 and TRBJ2-3, with D possibly matching TRBD1 (6 bases). Germline V lookup: CDR1 LGHNA, CDR2 YSLEER. There are 15 residues in the CDR3. V lost 2 bases to trimming and J lost 4 bases, with 13 bases between them. The CDR3 sequence: CASSQTGNKADTQYF. In DNA, the CDR3 is TGCGCCAGCAGCCAAACAGGGAATAAGGCAGATACGCAGTATTTT.

The chain couples TRBV2 to TRBJ1-2, with 7 bases lining up with TRBD1. Looked up from germline, CDR1 is SNHLY and CDR2 is FYNNEI. The CDR3 sequence is 12 residues long. Unmatched junction bases numbered 4, after V lost 8 bases and J lost 4 bases. CDR3 loop: CASWDSFYGYTF. In DNA, the CDR3 is TGTGCCAGCTGGGACAGCTTCTATGGCTACACCTTC. Full variable domain (rest looked up from reference TRBV2 and TRBJ1-2): EPEVTQTPSHQVTQMGQEVILRCVPISNHLYFYWYRQILGQKVEFLVSFYNNEISEKSEIFDDQFSVERPDGSNFTLKIRSTKLEDSAMYFCASWDSFYGYTFGSGTRLTVV.

This clone has a handful of counts. The chain links TRBV18 to TRBJ2-7, with TRBD1 identical over 7 bases. The junction had 0 bases not matched to a gene; V was cut back by 4 bases and J by 0 bases. Per germline, CDR1 KGHSH and CDR2 LQKENI. The CDR3 consists of 13 residues. CDR3 residues: CASSRDSSYEQYF. CDR3 coding DNA: TGTGCCAGCTCACGGGACAGCTCCTACGAGCAGTACTTC.

The genes are TRBV30 and TRBJ1-5; 8 positions match TRBD1. The CDR3 covers 14 residues. V dropped 2 bases and J dropped 2; count of bases not matched to a gene: 2. Germline V gene sequence: CDR1 GTSNPN, CDR2 SVGIG (reference sequence). CDR3 amino acids: CAWSMGQGNQPQHF. CDR3 DNA sequence: TGTGCCTGGAGTATGGGACAGGGCAATCAGCCCCAGCATTTT.

J is TRBJ2-5 and V is TRBV19; D uncertain. Germline-derived CDR1 and CDR2 are LNHDA and SQIVND (reference sequence). The CDR3 spans 13 residues. The V gene lost 7 bases and the J gene lost 4 bases, with 13 bases spanning the gap. The CDR3 region has the DNA TGTGCCAGTACCCCCTTACATGGAGAGACCCAGTACTTC. Its translation: CASTPLHGETQYF. Full variable domain (remainder filled in from reference TRBV19 and TRBJ2-5): DGGITQSPKYLFRKEGQNVTLSCEQNLNHDAMYWYRQDPGQGLRLIYYSQIVNDFQKGDIAEGYSVSREKKESFPLTVTSAQKNPTAFYLCASTPLHGETQYFGPGTRLLVL.

The gene calls are TRBV5-1 and TRBJ2-7; D unclear. Per the germline V gene, CDR1 is SGHRS and CDR2 is YFSETQ. CDR3 size: 15 residues. With 0 bases removed from V and 1 base from J, the gap between germline ends came to 11 bases. CDR3 in amino acids: CASSLEAQSSYEQYF. Here the CDR3 DNA reads TGCGCCAGCAGCTTGGAGGCACAGAGTTCCTACGAGCAGTACTTC.

The chain has TRBV19 and TRBJ1-1; a possible D gene is TRBD1 (6 bases). The V and J ends lost 4 bases and 5 bases respectively, with 14 bases between them. Germline V gene lookup returns CDR1 LNHDA and CDR2 SQIVND (reference sequence). There are 14 residues in the CDR3. The DNA of the CDR3 is TGTGCCAGTAGTACCCGCCGGACAGAGACTGAAGCTTTCTTT. This sequence encodes CASSTRRTETEAFF.

The rearrangement links TRBV29-1 to TRBJ2-7; 8 positions agree with TRBD1. The CDR3 length is 14 residues. Per the germline V gene, CDR1 is SQVTM and CDR2 is ANQGSEA. V lost 6 bases, J lost 2 bases, and 9 bases stayed unmatched. The CDR3 nucleotides are TGCAGCGTGGTCCATCAGGGGGCTACCTACGAGCAGTACTTC. Amino acid sequence: CSVVHQGATYEQYF.

This clone has only a few counts. CDR3 region: CASSLGLNTEAFF. CDR3 nucleotides: TGTGCCAGCAGTTTGGGGCTAAACACTGAAGCTTTCTTT. The chain recombines TRBV28 with TRBJ1-1; possible D gene TRBD1, 5 bases. Germline V gene sequence: CDR1 MDHEN, CDR2 SYDVKM. The CDR3 has 13 residues. The germline V and J ends were trimmed by 3 bases and 2 bases, with 7 bases remaining between them.

The rearrangement joins TRBV20-1 to TRBJ2-1; D possibly corresponds to TRBD2 (6 bases). V was pared by 2 bases and J by 8 bases, with 7 bases between. The CDR3 is made up of 11 amino acids. The germline CDR1 and CDR2 sequences are DFQATT and SNEGSKA (reference sequence). The chain's CDR3 is CSARKRDEQFF. CDR3 nucleotides: TGCAGTGCTAGAAAGCGGGATGAGCAGTTCTTC.

This chain connects TRBV28 to TRBJ1-2; weak D call: TRBD1 (5 bases). CDR3 length: 16 amino acids. Germline CDR1 reads MDHEN; CDR2 reads SYDVKM. Trimming removed 4 bases at V and 7 bases at J, with 22 bases between. The CDR3 nucleotides read TGTGCCAGCAGTTACACCGACGGGTCGGGGGTTGTTGGCTACACCTTC. Protein product: CASSYTDGSGVVGYTF.

The rearrangement uses TRBV4-1 and TRBJ2-1; weak D call: TRBD2 (5 bases). The CDR3 is 17 residues long. The V end lost 2 bases, the J end lost 6 bases, and 20 bases lay between the germline ends. Germline V gene data show CDR1 as MGHRA and CDR2 as YSYEKL. CDR3 amino acids: CASSQYFQDSAGNEQFF. CDR3 bases: TGCGCCAGCAGCCAATATTTCCAGGACTCCGCCGGCAATGAGCAGTTCTTC.

The V call is TRBV27, the J call TRBJ1-5; D is perhaps TRBD1 (6 bases). From germline, CDR1 is MNHEY and CDR2 SMNVEV (reference sequence). Trimming took 6 bases from V and 1 from J, leaving 7 bases between them. There are 13 residues in the CDR3. The chain's CDR3 is CASRGQSNQPQHF. The CDR3 DNA reads TGTGCCAGCAGAGGACAGAGCAATCAGCCCCAGCATTTT.

The sample holds a few counts of this clone. The V and J genes are TRBV5-6 and TRBJ1-1; D gene ambiguous. CDR1 is SGHDT and CDR2 is YYEEEE in the germline V gene. Trimming stripped 0 bases from V and 0 bases from J, with 6 bases between. The CDR3 is 14 amino acids. The CDR3 is CASSLVTMNTEAFF. For the CDR3, the DNA is TGTGCCAGCAGCTTGGTGACAATGAACACTGAAGCTTTCTTT.

V is TRBV28 and J is TRBJ1-2; D is undetermined. V was trimmed by 2 bases and J by 4 bases, leaving 11 bases between them. Germline CDR1 and CDR2: MDHEN and SYDVKM. The CDR3 consists of 14 residues. The chain's CDR3 is CASSLLPRIYGYTF. The CDR3 nucleotides are TGTGCCAGCAGTTTACTCCCTAGGATCTATGGCTACACCTTC.

The gene calls are TRBV7-8 and TRBJ1-5, with 8 bases aligning to TRBD1. V lost 6 bases and J lost 0; bases outside the gene matches: 7. This CDR3 spans 16 amino acids. Germline assignment: CDR1 SGHVS and CDR2 FQNEAQ. In DNA form, the CDR3 reads TGTGCCAGCAGTTTCCAGGGGGCAGATAGCAATCAGCCCCAGCATTTT. It yields the protein CASSFQGADSNQPQHF.

This rearrangement joins TRBV6-6 to TRBJ1-1; D is unclear. The CDR3 is made up of 13 amino acids. CDR1 is MNHNY, CDR2 SVGAGI, per germline (reference sequence). V lost 8 bases and J lost 3, with 13 bases in between. The CDR3 coding sequence is TGTGCCAGCGCGGGCAAAAGGGACACTGAAGCTTTCTTT. This sequence encodes CASAGKRDTEAFF.

This sequence joins TRBV10-3 and TRBJ1-3; D may be TRBD1 (5 bases). The CDR3 totals 14 residues. V gave up 3 bases and J gave up 2 bases, with 8 bases separating them. The germline gives CDR1 ENHRY, CDR2 SYGVKD. In DNA, the CDR3 is TGTGCCATCAGTGAACAGGTTACTGGAAACACCATATATTTT. This sequence encodes CAISEQVTGNTIYF.

The chain uses TRBV29-1 and TRBJ1-2; 10 nucleotides agree with TRBD1. CDR1 is SQVTM, CDR2 ANQGSEA, per germline. V was clipped by 7 bases and J by 7 bases; unmatched bases: 3. The CDR3 length is 11 residues. In DNA, the CDR3 is TGCAGCGGACAGGGGGCGGGTGGCTACACCTTC. Residues: CSGQGAGGYTF.

This chain links TRBV29-1 with TRBJ2-7, with 8 bases that match TRBD2. After removal of 4 bases from V and 0 bases from J, the junction contained 11 bases not matched to a gene. The germline gives CDR1 SQVTM, CDR2 ANQGSEA. The CDR3 is 16 amino acids. The CDR3 sequence is CSVGPQGTSPSYEQYF. DNA of the CDR3: TGCAGCGTTGGGCCGCAAGGGACTAGTCCCTCCTACGAGCAGTACTTC.

This rearrangement joins TRBV6-4 to TRBJ2-3; TRBD2 matches at 10 bases. Per the germline V gene, CDR1 is MRHNA and CDR2 is SNTAGT. V gave up 6 bases and J gave up 6 bases; unmatched junction bases: 15. The CDR3 sequence is 17 residues long. The CDR3 DNA follows: TGTGCCAGCAGCCCCTCGGGACTAGCGAATGTTGGGGATACGCAGTATTTT. This sequence encodes CASSPSGLANVGDTQYF.

This chain connects TRBV7-2 to TRBJ1-2, with 8 bases identical to TRBD1. The ends lost 5 bases at V and 3 bases at J; junction bases unmatched: 11. The germline CDR1 and CDR2 sequences are SGHTA and FQGNSA. The CDR3 has 16 residues. The CDR3 region has the DNA TGTGCCAGCAGCCGCACCCGGACAGGGCCGGACTATGGCTACACCTTC. It yields the protein CASSRTRTGPDYGYTF.

The chain employs TRBV4-1 and TRBJ2-7; 8 bases agree with TRBD1. CDR3 length equals 14 residues. Per germline, CDR1 MGHRA and CDR2 YSYEKL. With 5 bases clipped from V and 7 bases from J, the junction kept 10 bases outside the gene matches. The CDR3 DNA sequence: TGCGCCAGCAGCTCCGGACAGGGCCCCCTAGAGCAGTACTTC. This codes for CASSSGQGPLEQYF.

This clone was observed a single time. In DNA, the CDR3 is TGTGCCAGCGCCCGGCGGGCCAATGAAAAACTGTTTTTT. It encodes CASARRANEKLFF. V usage is TRBV7-3 and J usage is TRBJ1-4, with D unclear. This CDR3 is built from 13 residues. Germline loops: CDR1 SGHTA, CDR2 FQGTGA. Deletions cut 8 bases from V and 5 bases from J, with 12 bases between.

This chain uses TRBV7-9 with TRBJ1-1; D remains unclear. Germline lookup yields CDR1 SEHNR and CDR2 FQNEAQ (reference sequence). The CDR3 length is 14 residues. V lost 1 base and J 2 bases, leaving 8 bases between the germline ends. CDR3 sequence: CASSLELRNTEAFF. In DNA form, the CDR3 reads TGTGCCAGCAGCTTAGAATTGAGAAACACTGAAGCTTTCTTT.

The V call is TRBV30, the J call TRBJ1-5, with no clear D. Germline loops: CDR1 GTSNPN, CDR2 SVGIG (reference sequence). The CDR3 has 14 residues. With 3 bases removed from V and 3 bases from J, the gap between germline ends came to 12 bases. The CDR3 DNA is TGTGCCTGGAGCCCGCGGGGTCTCAATCAGCCCCAGCATTTT. Amino acids: CAWSPRGLNQPQHF.

This clone was observed once. The V and J genes are TRBV4-1 and TRBJ1-1; a possible D gene is TRBD1 (6 bases). Trimming shortened V by 0 bases and J by 0 bases, and 23 bases separated the two germline ends. Germline V gene sequence: CDR1 MGHRA, CDR2 YSYEKL. CDR3 length: 20 residues. DNA for the CDR3: TGCGCCAGCAGCCAAGATCCCATTAGATTGTTAGGACAGATGAACACTGAAGCTTTCTTT. Translation gives CASSQDPIRLLGQMNTEAFF.

Concerning this clone: An end of the junction differs from the germline gene, which may be a read error. The CDR3 sequence is CASSPAQGTETQYF. Written as DNA, the CDR3 is TGTGCTAGCAGCCCTGCCCAGGGAACCGAGACCCAGTACTTC. The J gene is TRBJ2-5, the V gene TRBV7-7; a possible D gene is TRBD1 (5 bases). The germline V gene encodes CDR1 SSHAT and CDR2 FNYEAQ (reference sequence). The CDR3 runs 14 residues.